This TCR beta chain emerged from a study of long-term antiretroviral therapy in people with HIV. This was the immunoSEQ v3.0 assay at survey level. Per-sample TRB depth target: roughly 35,000-55,000 T-cell genomes. The protocol was immunoSEQ multiplex PCR, while the TCRdb copy is restricted to in-frame clones and leaves out a portion. The sample contains fewer than 20,000 clones, 78% of which appear only once. Germline CDR1 and CDR2: SNHLY and FYNNEI. The CDR3 consists of 16 residues. Unmatched junction bases numbered 14, after V lost 8 bases and J lost 6 bases. V and J are TRBV2 and TRBJ2-5, with TRBD2 matching 11 bases. Material: unsorted PBMCs, obtained 0.3 years after starting antiretroviral therapy. This clonotype was sampled from a woman between 50 and 59 years old with HIV. The CDR3 reads CASSYSGGARVKTQYF. The CDR3 coding sequence is TGTGCCAGCTCGTATAGCGGGGGGGCCCGAGTCAAGACCCAGTACTTC.